A selection of T cell receptor beta chains follows, all from one sample in a study of T cells in Graves' hyperthyroidism and ophthalmopathy. MiXCR was run by TCRdb on the multiplex PCR reads, yielding one entry per CDR3 protein. This table holds almost 500,000 distinct CDR3 sequences, 20% to 25% found once. Material: blood. The receptors were gathered from a woman between 65 and 79 years old with Graves' ophthalmopathy. The CDR3 runs from the conserved cysteine through the conserved F or W. D genes are given only for firm matches. Part of the rows lack a size; the others show once, few, many or a class for expanded clones.

v_gene,d_gene,len,j_gene,abundance,CDR3aa,CDR3nt
TRBV27,TRBD1,15,TRBJ2-4,few,CASSGTGGSKNIQYF,TGTGCCAGCAGCGGGACAGGGGGATCCAAAAACATTCAGTACTTC
TRBV6-1,-,14,TRBJ2-7,many,CASARTGTASEQYF,TGTGCCAGCGCTAGAACTGGGACCGCCTCCGAGCAGTACTTC
TRBV7-2,-,11,TRBJ2-7,few,CASSRGFEQYF,TGTGCCAGCAGCCGAGGGTTCGAGCAGTACTTC
TRBV3-1,-,15,TRBJ1-4,many,CASSHTGSGGEKLFF,TGTGCCAGCAGCCATACAGGCTCCGGAGGTGAAAAACTGTTTTTT
TRBV20-1,TRBD1,16,TRBJ2-3,-,CSAPRIGQGNTDTQYF,TGCAGTGCCCCGAGGATAGGACAGGGTAACACAGATACGCAGTATTTT
TRBV9,-,14,TRBJ2-7,-,CASSAPTGSYEQYF,TGTGCCAGCAGCGCCCCGACAGGCTCCTACGAGCAGTACTTC
TRBV5-1,TRBD2,19,TRBJ2-7,few,CASSFPTSGSGLGYSEQYF,TGCGCCAGCAGCTTCCCGACTAGCGGGAGTGGACTTGGATACAGCGAGCAGTACTTC
TRBV6-1,-,13,TRBJ2-1,-,CASSYGQLNEQFF,TGTGCCAGCAGTTATGGACAGCTCAATGAGCAGTTCTTC
TRBV5-1,TRBD1,15,TRBJ2-7,few,CASSLTGTGIYEQYF,TGCGCCAGCAGCCTCACCGGGACAGGGATCTACGAGCAGTACTTC
TRBV7-9,-,14,TRBJ1-1,-,CASSADILNTEAFF,TGTGCCAGCAGCGCGGACATACTGAACACTGAAGCTTTCTTT
TRBV28,TRBD1,13,TRBJ1-2,-,CASSSGQAYGYTF,TGTGCCAGCAGTTCGGGACAGGCTTATGGCTACACCTTC
TRBV20-1,TRBD1,14,TRBJ2-3,-,CSAKGQASTDTQYF,TGCAGTGCTAAAGGACAGGCAAGCACAGATACGCAGTATTTT
TRBV18,-,15,TRBJ1-4,-,CASSPSRLRNEKLFF,TGTGCCAGCTCACCTTCGAGACTTCGTAATGAAAAACTGTTTTTT
TRBV7-3,TRBD2,14,TRBJ2-1,few,CASSLRDSGDPAFF,TGTGCCAGCAGCCTTCGGGATAGCGGGGACCCCGCGTTCTTC
TRBV4-1,TRBD2,17,TRBJ2-7,few,CASSQGRLAGLTYEQYF,TGCGCCAGCAGCCAAGGAAGACTAGCGGGACTAACCTACGAGCAGTACTTC
TRBV7-2,TRBD2,15,TRBJ2-7,few,CASSGSGTSGYEQYF,TGTGCCAGCAGCGGCTCCGGGACTAGCGGCTACGAGCAGTACTTC
TRBV5-1,-,15,TRBJ2-3,few,CASSSGSTAADTQYF,TGCGCCAGCAGCTCAGGGAGTACCGCTGCAGATACGCAGTATTTT
TRBV6-1,-,14,TRBJ1-6,-,CASSRFLRNSPLHF,TGTGCCAGCAGTCGGTTTTTGCGAAATTCACCCCTCCACTTT
TRBV19,-,12,TRBJ2-3,many,CASSSPTDTQYF,TGTGCCAGCTCAAGCCCCACAGATACGCAGTATTTT
TRBV19,-,14,TRBJ2-5,-,CASRVEFGQETQYF,TGTGCCAGTAGGGTAGAGTTTGGCCAAGAGACCCAGTACTTC
TRBV7-9,TRBD2,18,TRBJ2-1,-,CASSPRTSGSLAYNEQFF,TGTGCCAGCAGCCCGCGGACTAGCGGGAGCCTGGCCTACAATGAGCAGTTCTTC
TRBV6-2/TRBV6-3,TRBD1,14,TRBJ1-2,-,CASSFGQAPYGYTF,TGTGCCAGCAGTTTCGGACAGGCGCCCTATGGCTACACCTTC
TRBV7-8,TRBD1,15,TRBJ2-1,-,CASSLYRGDIDEQFF,TGTGCCAGCAGCTTATACAGGGGGGACATAGATGAGCAGTTCTTC
TRBV6-2/TRBV6-3,TRBD2,14,TRBJ2-1,many,CASSFTSGSNEQFF,TGTGCCAGCAGTTTCACTAGCGGGTCCAATGAGCAGTTCTTC
TRBV9,TRBD2,16,TRBJ2-1,few,CASSAGGLAGYNEQFF,TGTGCCAGCAGCGCCGGGGGACTAGCGGGATACAATGAGCAGTTCTTC
TRBV4-2,TRBD1,17,TRBJ1-2,-,CASSQERTGTGIYGYTF,TGTGCCAGCAGCCAAGAAAGAACCGGGACAGGGATCTATGGCTACACCTTC
TRBV5-1,TRBD1,16,TRBJ1-1,many,CASSSRGDRAGVEAFF,TGCGCCAGCAGCTCGAGGGGCGACAGGGCGGGGGTTGAAGCTTTCTTT
TRBV7-8,-,15,TRBJ1-1,many,CASSLGGTPASWGFF,TGTGCCAGCAGTCTAGGTGGGACGCCGGCTTCTTGGGGCTTCTTT
TRBV12-3/TRBV12-4,-,15,TRBJ2-2,many,CASSLRQGDTGELFF,TGTGCCAGCAGTTTACGGCAGGGTGACACCGGGGAGCTGTTTTTT
TRBV2,-,12,TRBJ2-7,few,CASSDRELGQYF,TGTGCCAGCAGTGATAGGGAGTTAGGGCAGTACTTC
TRBV7-9,-,20,TRBJ1-5,-,CASSLGTGGSRAHSNQPQHF,TGTGCCAGCAGCTTAGGAACCGGCGGGTCTAGAGCGCATTCCAATCAGCCCCAGCATTTT
TRBV20-1,-,16,TRBJ2-1,-,CSASTPVRISYNEQFF,TGCAGTGCTAGCACCCCAGTGCGGATCTCCTACAATGAGCAGTTCTTC
TRBV29-1,-,13,TRBJ1-2,many,CSVAQGANYGYTF,TGCAGCGTCGCCCAGGGAGCTAACTATGGCTACACCTTC
TRBV20-1,TRBD2,14,TRBJ2-7,-,CSANVPLAGDEQYF,TGCAGTGCTAATGTGCCCCTAGCGGGGGACGAGCAGTACTTC
TRBV6-1,-,16,TRBJ2-7,-,CASSEATQVSSYEQYF,TGTGCCAGCAGTGAAGCAACTCAGGTTAGCTCCTACGAGCAGTACTTC
TRBV29-1,-,12,TRBJ2-5,-,CSYTGNQETQYF,TGCAGCTACACAGGAAATCAAGAGACCCAGTACTTC
TRBV27,-,14,TRBJ2-3,many,CASSFTGVTDTQYF,TGTGCCAGCAGTTTTACGGGAGTGACAGATACGCAGTATTTT
TRBV20-1,-,14,TRBJ2-1,few,CSARDGAGVNEQFF,TGCAGTGCTAGAGATGGGGCAGGGGTCAATGAGCAGTTCTTC
TRBV19,TRBD2,14,TRBJ2-1,-,CASSQGLAYNEQFF,TGTGCCAGTAGTCAAGGACTAGCCTACAATGAGCAGTTCTTC
TRBV5-1,TRBD1,15,TRBJ2-3,few,CASSQGQGGTDTQYF,TGCGCCAGCAGCCAAGGACAGGGGGGCACAGATACGCAGTATTTT
TRBV6-5,-,15,TRBJ1-2,-,CASSYSMWGGNGYTF,TGTGCCAGCAGTTACTCGATGTGGGGGGGTAATGGCTACACCTTC